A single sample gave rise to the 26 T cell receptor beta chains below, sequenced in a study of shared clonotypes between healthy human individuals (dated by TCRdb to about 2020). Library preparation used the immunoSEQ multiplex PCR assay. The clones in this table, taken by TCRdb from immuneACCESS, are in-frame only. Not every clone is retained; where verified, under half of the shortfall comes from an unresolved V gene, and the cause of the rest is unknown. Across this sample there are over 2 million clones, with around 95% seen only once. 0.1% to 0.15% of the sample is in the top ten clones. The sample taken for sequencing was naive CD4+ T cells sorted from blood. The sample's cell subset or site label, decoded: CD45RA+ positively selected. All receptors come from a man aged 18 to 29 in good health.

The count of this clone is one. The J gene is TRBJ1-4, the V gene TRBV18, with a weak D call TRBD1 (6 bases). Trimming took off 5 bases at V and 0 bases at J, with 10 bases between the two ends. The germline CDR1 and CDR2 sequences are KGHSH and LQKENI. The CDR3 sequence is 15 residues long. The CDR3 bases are TGTGCCAGCTCAGCAACAGGGACAACTAATGAAAAACTGTTTTTT. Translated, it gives CASSATGTTNEKLFF.

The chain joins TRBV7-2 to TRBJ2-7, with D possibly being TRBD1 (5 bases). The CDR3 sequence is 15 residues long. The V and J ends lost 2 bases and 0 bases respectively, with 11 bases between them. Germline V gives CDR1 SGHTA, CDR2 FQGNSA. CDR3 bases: TGTGCCAGCAGCTTAAGGGGTTGGGGCTCCTACGAGCAGTACTTC. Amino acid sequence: CASSLRGWGSYEQYF.

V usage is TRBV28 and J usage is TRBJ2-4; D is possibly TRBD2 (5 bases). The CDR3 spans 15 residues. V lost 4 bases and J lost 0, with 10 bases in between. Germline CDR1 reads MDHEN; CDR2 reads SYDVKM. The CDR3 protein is CASSSEVLAKNIQYF. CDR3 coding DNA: TGTGCCAGCAGTTCGGAGGTACTAGCCAAAAACATTCAGTACTTC.

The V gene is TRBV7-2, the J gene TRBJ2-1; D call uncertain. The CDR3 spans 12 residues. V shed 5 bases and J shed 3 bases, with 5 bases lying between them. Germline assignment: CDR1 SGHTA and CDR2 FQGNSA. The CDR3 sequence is CASSQHYNEQFF. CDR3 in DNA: TGTGCCAGCAGCCAGCACTACAATGAGCAGTTCTTC.

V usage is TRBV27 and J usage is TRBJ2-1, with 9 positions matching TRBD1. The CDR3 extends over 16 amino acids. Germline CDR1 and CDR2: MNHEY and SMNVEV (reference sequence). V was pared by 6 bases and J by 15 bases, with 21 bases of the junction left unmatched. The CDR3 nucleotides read TGTGCCAGCAGGCAACCGGGACAGGGAAATGGGAGCATAACGTTCTTC. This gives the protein CASRQPGQGNGSITFF.

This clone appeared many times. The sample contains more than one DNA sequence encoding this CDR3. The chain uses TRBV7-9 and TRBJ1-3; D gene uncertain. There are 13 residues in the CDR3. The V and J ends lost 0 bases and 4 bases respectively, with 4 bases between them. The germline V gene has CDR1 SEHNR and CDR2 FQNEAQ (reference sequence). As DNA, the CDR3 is TGTGCCAGCAGCTTAGCGTCCGGAAACACCATATATTTT. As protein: CASSLASGNTIYF.

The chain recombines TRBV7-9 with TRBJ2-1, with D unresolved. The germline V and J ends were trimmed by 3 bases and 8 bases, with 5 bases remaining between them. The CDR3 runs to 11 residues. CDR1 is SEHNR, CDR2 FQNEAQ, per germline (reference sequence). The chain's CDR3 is CASSLPHEQFF. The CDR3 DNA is TGTGCCAGCAGCTTGCCCCATGAGCAGTTCTTC.

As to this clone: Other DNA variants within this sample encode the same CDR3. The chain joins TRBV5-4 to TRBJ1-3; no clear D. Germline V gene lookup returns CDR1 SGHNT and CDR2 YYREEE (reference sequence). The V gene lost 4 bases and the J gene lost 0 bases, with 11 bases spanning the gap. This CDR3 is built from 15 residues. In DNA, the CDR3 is TGTGCCAGCAGCCTGGGCGGCTACTCTGGAAACACCATATATTTT. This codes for CASSLGGYSGNTIYF.

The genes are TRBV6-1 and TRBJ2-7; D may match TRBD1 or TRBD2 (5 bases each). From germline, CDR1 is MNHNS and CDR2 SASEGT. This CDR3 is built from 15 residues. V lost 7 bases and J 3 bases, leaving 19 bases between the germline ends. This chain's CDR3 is CASTTGSGTGYEQYF. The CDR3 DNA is TGTGCCAGCACAACCGGATCCGGGACCGGCTACGAGCAGTACTTC.

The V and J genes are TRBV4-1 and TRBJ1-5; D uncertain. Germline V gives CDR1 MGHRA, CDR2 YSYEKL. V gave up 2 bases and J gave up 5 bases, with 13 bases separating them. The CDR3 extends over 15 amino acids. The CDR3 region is CASSQFGRTDQPQHF. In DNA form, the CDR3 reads TGCGCCAGCAGCCAATTTGGACGGACGGATCAGCCCCAGCATTTT.

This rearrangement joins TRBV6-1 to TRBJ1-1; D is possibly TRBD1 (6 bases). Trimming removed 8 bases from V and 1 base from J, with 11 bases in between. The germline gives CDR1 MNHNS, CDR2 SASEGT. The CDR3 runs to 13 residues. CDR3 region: CASQGQRNTEAFF. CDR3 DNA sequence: TGTGCCAGCCAAGGACAGAGGAACACTGAAGCTTTCTTT.

The CDR3 DNA follows: TGTGCCAGCAGCCCCCGTTATGAGTTTTCCAATCAGCCCCAGCATTTT. Its protein product is CASSPRYEFSNQPQHF. The gene calls are TRBV7-8 and TRBJ1-5; no clear D. CDR1 is SGHVS, CDR2 FQNEAQ, per germline. Trimming removed 5 bases from V and 3 bases from J, with 17 bases in between. This CDR3 comprises 16 residues.

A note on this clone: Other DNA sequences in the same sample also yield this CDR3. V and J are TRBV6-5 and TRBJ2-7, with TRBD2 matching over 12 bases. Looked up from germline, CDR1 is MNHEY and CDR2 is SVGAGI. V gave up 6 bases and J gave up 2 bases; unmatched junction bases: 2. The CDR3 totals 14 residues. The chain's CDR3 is CASRRLAGAYEQYF. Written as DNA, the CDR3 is TGTGCCAGCAGAAGACTAGCGGGAGCCTACGAGCAGTACTTC.

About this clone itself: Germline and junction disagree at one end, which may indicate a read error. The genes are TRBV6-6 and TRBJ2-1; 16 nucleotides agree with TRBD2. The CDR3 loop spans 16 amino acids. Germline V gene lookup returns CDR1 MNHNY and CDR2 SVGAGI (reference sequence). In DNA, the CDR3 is TGTGCCAGCAGTTACTCGGGACTAGCGGGGGGGCATGAGCAGCTCTTC. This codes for CASSYSGLAGGHEQLF.

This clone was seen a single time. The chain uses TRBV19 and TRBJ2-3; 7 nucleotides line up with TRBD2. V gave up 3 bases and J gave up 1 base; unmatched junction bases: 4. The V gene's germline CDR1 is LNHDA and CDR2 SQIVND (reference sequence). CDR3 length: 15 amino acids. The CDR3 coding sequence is TGTGCCAGTAGTATGTTCCTAGCGGGCACAGATACGCAGTATTTT. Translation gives CASSMFLAGTDTQYF.

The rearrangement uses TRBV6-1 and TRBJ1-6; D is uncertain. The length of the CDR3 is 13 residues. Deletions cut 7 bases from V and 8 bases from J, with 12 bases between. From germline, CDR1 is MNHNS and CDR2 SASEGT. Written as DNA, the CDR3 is TGTGCCAGCATGAGGACGGTGGATTCACCCCTCCACTTT. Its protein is CASMRTVDSPLHF.

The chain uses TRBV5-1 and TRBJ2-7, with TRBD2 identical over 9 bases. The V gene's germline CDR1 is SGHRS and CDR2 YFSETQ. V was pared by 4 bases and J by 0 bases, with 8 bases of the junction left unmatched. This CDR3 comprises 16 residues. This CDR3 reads CASSVGLAFYSYEQYF. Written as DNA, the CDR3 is TGCGCCAGCAGCGTGGGACTAGCCTTCTACTCCTACGAGCAGTACTTC.

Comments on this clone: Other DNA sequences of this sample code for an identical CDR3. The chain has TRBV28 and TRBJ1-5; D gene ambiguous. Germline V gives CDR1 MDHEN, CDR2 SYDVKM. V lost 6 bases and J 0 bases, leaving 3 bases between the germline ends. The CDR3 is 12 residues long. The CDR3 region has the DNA TGTGCCAGCAGCTATAGCAATCAGCCCCAGCATTTT. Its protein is CASSYSNQPQHF.

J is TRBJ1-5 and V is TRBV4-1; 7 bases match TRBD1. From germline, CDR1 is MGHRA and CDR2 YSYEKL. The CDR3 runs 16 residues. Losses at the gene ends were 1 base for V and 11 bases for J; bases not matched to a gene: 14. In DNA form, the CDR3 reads TGCGCCAGCAGCCAAGTCTGGGCAGGGGGTATGAGCACCCAGCATTTT. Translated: CASSQVWAGGMSTQHF.

CDR3 protein: CSAKGSDRGPYEQYF. Here the CDR3 DNA reads TGCAGCGCCAAGGGCTCGGACAGGGGGCCCTACGAGCAGTACTTC. The chain recombines TRBV29-1 with TRBJ2-7; TRBD1 matches at 11 bases. The CDR3 contains 15 residues. The V gene end was trimmed by 7 bases and the J gene end by 2 bases; junction bases not matched to a gene: 10. Germline assignment: CDR1 SQVTM and CDR2 ANQGSEA.

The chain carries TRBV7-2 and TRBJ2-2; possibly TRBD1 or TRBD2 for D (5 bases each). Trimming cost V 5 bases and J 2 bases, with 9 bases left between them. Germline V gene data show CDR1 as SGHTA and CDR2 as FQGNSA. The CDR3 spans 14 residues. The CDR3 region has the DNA TGTGCCAGCAGCCCGGGACCAAACACCGGGGAGCTGTTTTTT. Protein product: CASSPGPNTGELFF.

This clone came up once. CDR3 sequence: CASSPGGGTANSGANVLTF. In DNA, the CDR3 is TGTGCCAGCAGCCCAGGGGGTGGGACCGCTAACTCTGGGGCCAACGTCCTGACTTTC. The V gene is TRBV11-2, the J gene TRBJ2-6; 7 bases match TRBD1. The ends lost 5 bases at V and 0 bases at J; junction bases unmatched: 13. The germline gives CDR1 SGHAT, CDR2 FQNNGV. CDR3 length: 19 residues.

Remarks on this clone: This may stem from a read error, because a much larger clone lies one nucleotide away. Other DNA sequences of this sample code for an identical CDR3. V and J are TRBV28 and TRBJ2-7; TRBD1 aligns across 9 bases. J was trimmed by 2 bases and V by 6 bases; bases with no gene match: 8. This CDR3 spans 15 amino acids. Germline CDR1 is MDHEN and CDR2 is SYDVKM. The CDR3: CASSLPGQGAYEQYF. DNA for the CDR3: TGTGCCAGCAGCTTACCGGGACAGGGAGCCTACGAGCAGTACTTC.

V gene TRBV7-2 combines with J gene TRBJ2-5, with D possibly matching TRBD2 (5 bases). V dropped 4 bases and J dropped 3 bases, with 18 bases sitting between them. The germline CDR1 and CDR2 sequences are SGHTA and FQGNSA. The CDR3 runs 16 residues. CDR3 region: CASSSLPRTGKETQYF. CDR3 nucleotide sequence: TGTGCCAGCAGCTCCCTACCTAGGACGGGAAAAGAGACCCAGTACTTC.

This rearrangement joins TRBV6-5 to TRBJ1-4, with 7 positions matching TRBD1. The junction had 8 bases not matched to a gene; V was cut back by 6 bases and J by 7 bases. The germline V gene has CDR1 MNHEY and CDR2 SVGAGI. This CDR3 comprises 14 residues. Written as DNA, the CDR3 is TGTGCCAGCAGCCACGACAGGGCGAGTGAAAAACTGTTTTTT. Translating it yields CASSHDRASEKLFF.

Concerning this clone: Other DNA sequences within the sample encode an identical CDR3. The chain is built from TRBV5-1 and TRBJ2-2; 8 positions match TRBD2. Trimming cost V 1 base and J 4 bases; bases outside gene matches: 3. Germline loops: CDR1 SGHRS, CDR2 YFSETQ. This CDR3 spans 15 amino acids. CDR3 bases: TGCGCCAGCAGCTTGCTGGCGGGAGGCACCGGGGAGCTGTTTTTT. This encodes CASSLLAGGTGELFF.